This note documents a single T cell receptor (beta chain) sequence. Its antigen is unidentified. Quantitative molecular-barcoded 5'-RACE generated the TCR beta libraries. TCRdb re-called the 5' RACE reads with MiXCR, one entry per CDR3 protein. The table lists roughly 670,000 distinct CDR3 sequences, about 20% of them singletons. V shed 5 bases and J 11 bases; nucleotides not matched to a gene: 8. The CDR3 is made up of 14 amino acids. Germline V gene data show CDR1 as DFQATT and CDR2 as SNEGSKA (reference sequence). The source of the sample is a study of CD8 T cells in ankylosing spondylitis. Study observations and caveats: Reportedly, significant enrichment of disease-linked clones occurred in matched ankylosing spondylitis synovial fluid. Past studies reported some motif variants in reactive arthritis synovial fluid and blood. In peripheral blood, disease-linked CD8+ clones occurred at relatively low frequencies. A TCR beta motif made of fewer than ten highly homologous variants seemed typical of ankylosing spondylitis blood.

This rearrangement joins TRBV20-1 to TRBJ2-1; TRBD2 aligns across 14 bases. The sequenced material came from blood, either unsorted or a sorted T cell fraction (not recorded which). The clonotype comes from a male donor with ankylosing spondylitis. CDR3 loop: CSAPGTSGSWQQFF. As DNA, the CDR3 is TGCAGTGCTCCCGGGACTAGCGGGAGTTGGCAGCAGTTCTTC.